What follows are 16 T cell receptor beta chains derived from one specimen sequenced in a study of blood T cell repertoires in COVID-19. Here immunoSEQ multiplex PCR was the method, and the copy in TCRdb shows in-frame clones only, minus some. The profile covers approximately 250,000 clones, with approximately 80% appearing a single time and around 6.4% taken by the ten largest. The sample taken for sequencing was peripheral blood. The receptor source for this set is an older woman with active or convalescent COVID-19.

This rearrangement joins TRBV24-1 to TRBJ2-3, with 10 bases identical to TRBD1. This CDR3 comprises 14 residues. Unmatched junction bases numbered 7, after V lost 7 bases and J lost 7 bases. Per germline, CDR1 KGHDR and CDR2 SFDVKD. CDR3 in DNA: TGTGCCACCAGGGGACAGGGGCCTCCCTATACGCAGTATTTT. Protein: CATRGQGPPYTQYF.

This chain links TRBV5-6 with TRBJ2-7, with TRBD1 identical over 9 bases. J gave up 6 bases and V 3 bases, and 7 bases lay outside the gene matches. This CDR3 contains 14 residues. In germline, CDR1 is SGHDT, CDR2 YYEEEE. Written as DNA, the CDR3 is TGTGCCAGCAGCTCGTGGACAGGGGTAGGCGAGCAGTACGTC. It encodes CASSSWTGVGEQYV.

This rearrangement joins TRBV28 to TRBJ2-5; 8 bases are shared with TRBD1. There are 18 residues in the CDR3. J was trimmed by 2 bases and V by 0 bases; bases with no gene match: 11. The germline V gene encodes CDR1 MDHEN and CDR2 SYDVKM. CDR3 residues: CASSLWWDRPPLQETQYF. DNA of the CDR3: TGTGCCAGCAGTTTATGGTGGGACAGGCCCCCCCTACAAGAGACCCAGTACTTC.

The V call is TRBV30, the J call TRBJ2-7, with 11 positions matching TRBD1. CDR1 is GTSNPN and CDR2 is SVGIG in the germline V gene (reference sequence). Unmatched junction bases numbered 4, after V lost 2 bases and J lost 4 bases. The CDR3 is 14 residues long. This CDR3 is CAWSPDRGLYEQYF. The CDR3 DNA is TGTGCCTGGAGTCCGGACAGGGGGCTTTACGAGCAGTACTTC. The full variable domain, completed using reference TRBV30 and TRBJ2-7, is SQTIHQWPATLVQPVGSPLSLECTVEGTSNPNLYWYRQAAGRGLQLLFYSVGIGQISSEVPQNLSASRPQDRQFILSSKKLLLSDSGFYLCAWSPDRGLYEQYFGPGTRLTVT.

This chain joins TRBV19 and TRBJ1-4; no clear D. This CDR3 spans 14 amino acids. The V gene's germline CDR1 is LNHDA and CDR2 SQIVND (reference sequence). V lost 4 bases and J 3 bases, leaving 9 bases between the germline ends. In DNA, the CDR3 is TGTGCCAGTAGTACCCCTGGAGCTAATGAAAAACTGTTTTTT. It is translated as CASSTPGANEKLFF.

The chain uses TRBV2 and TRBJ2-3, with 9 bases identical to TRBD1. V lost 3 bases and J lost 7; bases outside the gene matches: 11. CDR1 is SNHLY and CDR2 is FYNNEI in the germline V gene. The CDR3 has 16 residues. The chain's CDR3 is CASSEDDTGGANTQYF. In nucleotides, the CDR3 is TGTGCCAGCAGTGAGGACGATACAGGGGGCGCAAATACGCAGTATTTT.

The rearrangement joins TRBV5-1 to TRBJ2-2; D is undetermined. The germline gives CDR1 SGHRS, CDR2 YFSETQ. The CDR3 spans 15 residues. V dropped 0 bases and J dropped 4 bases, with 10 bases sitting between them. This chain's CDR3 is CASSLGVARTGELFF. CDR3 bases: TGCGCCAGCAGCTTGGGAGTAGCCCGCACCGGGGAGCTGTTTTTT.

The V gene is TRBV5-4, the J gene TRBJ2-7; 9 nucleotides align to TRBD1. J lost 7 bases, V lost 3 bases, and 8 bases had no gene match. Germline V gene sequence: CDR1 SGHNT, CDR2 YYREEE (reference sequence). The CDR3 length is 14 residues. In DNA form, the CDR3 reads TGTGCCAGCAGCTCTGGACAGGGGCTTGAAGAGCAGTACGTC. It encodes CASSSGQGLEEQYV.

A note on this clone: The junction and the germline gene differ at one end; a read error may be behind it. The J gene is TRBJ2-3, the V gene TRBV6-5; TRBD1 aligns across 8 bases. The CDR3 spans 16 residues. Germline lookup yields CDR1 MNHEY and CDR2 SVGAGI. CDR3 residues: CASRYSGGIGTDTQYF. In DNA form, the CDR3 reads TGTGCCAGCAGATACTCAGGGGGCATAGGCACAGATACGCAGTATTTT.

The rearrangement links TRBV11-2 to TRBJ2-1, with D perhaps matching TRBD1 (6 bases). Germline-derived CDR1 and CDR2 are SGHAT and FQNNGV. This CDR3 is built from 15 residues. The germline V and J ends were trimmed by 4 bases and 5 bases, with 15 bases remaining between them. CDR3 DNA: TGTGCCAGCAGCTCCCTCCGAGACAGGAACAATGAGCAGTTCTTC. Protein product: CASSSLRDRNNEQFF.

The J gene is TRBJ2-2, the V gene TRBV6-1; 12 bases line up with TRBD2. V trimming: 4 bases; J trimming: 6 bases; junction bases outside the gene matches: 9. There are 17 residues in the CDR3. Germline lookup yields CDR1 MNHNS and CDR2 SASEGT. The CDR3 is CASSGRRGLAGSGELFF. The CDR3 DNA reads as TGTGCCAGCAGTGGAAGAAGGGGACTAGCGGGTTCCGGGGAGCTGTTTTTT.

The chain has TRBV11-3 and TRBJ2-7; 16 bases fit TRBD2. CDR1 and CDR2 from the germline V gene are SGHNT and YENEEA. The CDR3 consists of 17 residues. V lost 5 bases and J lost 2; bases outside the gene matches: 6. CDR3 bases: TGTGCCAGCAGCCAGGGACTAGCGGGAGGGCTCGCCTACGAGCAGTACTTC. It encodes CASSQGLAGGLAYEQYF.

This clone has just one count. The V and J genes are TRBV5-4 and TRBJ1-1; D uncertain. The CDR3 runs to 14 residues. Deletions cut 3 bases from V and 1 base from J, with 10 bases between. The germline V gene encodes CDR1 SGHNT and CDR2 YYREEE (reference sequence). The CDR3 nucleotides read TGTGCCAGCAGCTCCCCCGCAGGGAACACTGAAGCTTTCTTT. It translates to CASSSPAGNTEAFF.

V is TRBV5-3 and J is TRBJ1-5; the D is unclear. TRBV5-3 is assigned to the ORF class and has an uncertain function. Trimming took 5 bases from V and 1 from J, leaving 7 bases between them. This CDR3 region has 13 residues. CDR3 bases: TGTGCCAGAAGAGGCGGAAGCAATCAGCCCCAGCATTTT. It translates to CARRGGSNQPQHF.

This chain uses TRBV21-1 with TRBJ2-3; the table names TRBD2, a call not compared with the DNA. TRBV21-1 is given as a pseudogene. CDR3 size: 16 residues. The CDR3 region is CASSKELAGDTDTQYF. DNA for the CDR3: TGTGCCAGCAGCAAAGAACTAGCGGGAGATACAGATACGCAGTATTTT.

This chain joins TRBV2 and TRBJ2-2; 9 bases map to TRBD2. The CDR3 covers 15 residues. Germline V gives CDR1 SNHLY, CDR2 FYNNEI. V lost 6 bases and J lost 4; bases outside the gene matches: 6. The CDR3 here is CASRLGTSLTGELFF. The DNA of the CDR3 is TGTGCCAGCAGACTCGGGACTAGCCTCACCGGGGAGCTGTTTTTT. The full variable domain, in which reference TRBV2 and TRBJ2-2 provide the parts outside the CDR3, is EPEVTQTPSHQVTQMGQEVILRCVPISNHLYFYWYRQILGQKVEFLVSFYNNEISEKSEIFDDQFSVERPDGSNFTLKIRSTKLEDSAMYFCASRLGTSLTGELFFGEGSRLTVL.